Included here is one TCR beta chain sequence, with context. Its antigen is unidentified. This record comes from a study of vaccination and CD4 T cells after COVID-19. Across the whole study: Overlapping SARS-CoV-2, HCoV-NL63, HCoV-OC43 and HCoV-229E spike peptides were used to stimulate cells.

Study-wide results and caveats: Convalescent participants were relatively few, and none had early post-infection timepoints studied.

The Oncomine TCR Beta short-read assay sequenced DNA from cultured CD4+ T cells. TCRdb re-called the PCR reads with MiXCR, one entry per CDR3 protein. The repertoire consists of 20,000 or so distinct CDR3 sequences, with 58% occurring once and the leading ten covering 5.5% to 8.5%. V shed 5 bases and J 4 bases; nucleotides not matched to a gene: 2. The CDR3 totals 15 residues. From germline, CDR1 is DFQATT and CDR2 SNEGSKA (reference sequence). Treatment reported: roughly nine-day PBMC culture with coronavirus spike peptide pools or control peptides (ViraFEST assay). The cultures had half their medium swapped for fresh IL-2 medium on days 3 and 7.

The source is a human donor who had recovered from COVID-19. Specimen: CD4+ T cells from blood, cultured in vitro, collected before SARS-CoV-2 vaccination. V and J are TRBV20-1 and TRBJ2-1, with 16 nucleotides matching TRBD2. The CDR3 region has the DNA TGCAGTGCTGGGACTAGCGGGAGGGCTTACAATGAGCAGTTCTTC. Its protein is CSAGTSGRAYNEQFF.